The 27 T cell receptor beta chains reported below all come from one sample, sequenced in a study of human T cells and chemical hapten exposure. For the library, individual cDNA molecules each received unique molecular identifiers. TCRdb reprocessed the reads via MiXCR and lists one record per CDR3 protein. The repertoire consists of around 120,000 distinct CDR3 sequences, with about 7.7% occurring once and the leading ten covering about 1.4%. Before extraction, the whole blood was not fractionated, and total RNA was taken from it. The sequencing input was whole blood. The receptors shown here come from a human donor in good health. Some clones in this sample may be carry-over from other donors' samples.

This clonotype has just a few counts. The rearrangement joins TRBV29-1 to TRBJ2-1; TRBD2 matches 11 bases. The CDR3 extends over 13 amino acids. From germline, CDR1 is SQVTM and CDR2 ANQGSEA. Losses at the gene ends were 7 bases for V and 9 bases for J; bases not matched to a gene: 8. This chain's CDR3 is CSGRLAGWGEQFF. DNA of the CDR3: TGCAGCGGCCGACTAGCGGGATGGGGTGAGCAGTTCTTC.

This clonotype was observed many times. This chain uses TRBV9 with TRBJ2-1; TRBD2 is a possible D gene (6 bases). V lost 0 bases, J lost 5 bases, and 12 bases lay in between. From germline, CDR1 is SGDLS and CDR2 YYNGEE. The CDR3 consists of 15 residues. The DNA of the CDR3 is TGTGCCAGCAGCGTAGAACTAGCTTTCGACAATGAGCAGTTCTTC. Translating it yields CASSVELAFDNEQFF. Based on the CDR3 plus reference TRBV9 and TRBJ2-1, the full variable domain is DSGVTQTPKHLITATGQRVTLRCSPRSGDLSVYWYQQSLDQGLQFLIQYYNGEERAKGNILERFSAQQFPDLHSELNLSSLELGDSALYFCASSVELAFDNEQFFGPGTRLTVL.

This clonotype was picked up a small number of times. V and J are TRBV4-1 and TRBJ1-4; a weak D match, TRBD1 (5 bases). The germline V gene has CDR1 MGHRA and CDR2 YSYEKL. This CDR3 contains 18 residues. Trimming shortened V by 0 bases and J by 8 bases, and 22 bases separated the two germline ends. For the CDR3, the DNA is TGCGCCAGCAGCCAAGATCTGGGCAGGAGTCAGGGTGGGGAAAAACTGTTTTTT. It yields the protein CASSQDLGRSQGGEKLFF.

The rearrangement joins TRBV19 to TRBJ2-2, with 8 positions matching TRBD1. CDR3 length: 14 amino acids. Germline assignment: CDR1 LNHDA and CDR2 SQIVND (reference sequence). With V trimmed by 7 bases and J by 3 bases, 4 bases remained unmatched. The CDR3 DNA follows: TGTGCCAGTACCGACAGGGGTGACACCGGGGAGCTGTTTTTT. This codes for CASTDRGDTGELFF. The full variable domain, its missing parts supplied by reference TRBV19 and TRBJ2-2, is DGGITQSPKYLFRKEGQNVTLSCEQNLNHDAMYWYRQDPGQGLRLIYYSQIVNDFQKGDIAEGYSVSREKKESFPLTVTSAQKNPTAFYLCASTDRGDTGELFFGEGSRLTVL.

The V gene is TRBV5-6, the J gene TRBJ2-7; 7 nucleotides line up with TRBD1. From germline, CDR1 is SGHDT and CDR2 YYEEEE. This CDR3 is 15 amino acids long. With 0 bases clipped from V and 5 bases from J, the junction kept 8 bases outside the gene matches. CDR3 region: CASSLAGTAVDEQYF. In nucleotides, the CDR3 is TGTGCCAGCAGCTTGGCCGGGACAGCCGTGGACGAGCAGTACTTC.

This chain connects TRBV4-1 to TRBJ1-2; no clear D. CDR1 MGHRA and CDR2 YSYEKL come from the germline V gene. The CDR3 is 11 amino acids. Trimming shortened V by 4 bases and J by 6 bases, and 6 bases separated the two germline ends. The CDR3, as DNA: TGCGCCAGCAGCCGCGCGAATGGCTACACCTTC. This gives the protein CASSRANGYTF.

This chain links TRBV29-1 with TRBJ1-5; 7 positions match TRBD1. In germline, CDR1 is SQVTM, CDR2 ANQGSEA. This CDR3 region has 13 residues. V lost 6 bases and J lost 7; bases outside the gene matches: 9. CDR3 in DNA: TGCAGCGTCGCAACAGGGGTGGGGCAGCCCCAGCATTTT. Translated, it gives CSVATGVGQPQHF.

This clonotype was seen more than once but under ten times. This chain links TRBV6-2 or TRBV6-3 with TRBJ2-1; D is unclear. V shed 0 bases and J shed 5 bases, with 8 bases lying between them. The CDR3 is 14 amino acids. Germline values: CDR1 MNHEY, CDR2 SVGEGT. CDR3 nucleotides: TGTGCCAGCAGTTACTCCCTCATAAACAATGAGCAGTTCTTC. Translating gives CASSYSLINNEQFF.

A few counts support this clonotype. The CDR3 nucleotides read TGTGCCAGCAGCCAGGGCGCAGGGGCAGGAGAGACCCAGTACTTC. Translated: CASSQGAGAGETQYF. The chain is built from TRBV7-9 and TRBJ2-5, with D possibly being TRBD1 (6 bases). The CDR3 sequence is 15 residues long. V lost 5 bases, J lost 4 bases, and 17 bases lay in between. The germline gives CDR1 SEHNR, CDR2 FQNEAQ (reference sequence).

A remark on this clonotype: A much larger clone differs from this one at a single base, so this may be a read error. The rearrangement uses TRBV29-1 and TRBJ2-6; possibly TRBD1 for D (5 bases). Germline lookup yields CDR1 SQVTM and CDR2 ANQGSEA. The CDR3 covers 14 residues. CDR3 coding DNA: TGCAGCGTTGAAAGTGGTACTGGGGCCAACGACCTGACTTTC. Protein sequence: CSVESGTGANDLTF.

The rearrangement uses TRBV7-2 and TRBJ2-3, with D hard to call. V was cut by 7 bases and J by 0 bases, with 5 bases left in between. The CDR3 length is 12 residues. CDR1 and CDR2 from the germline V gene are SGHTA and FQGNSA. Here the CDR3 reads CASTTSTDTQYF. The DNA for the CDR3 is TGTGCCAGCACCACCAGCACAGATACGCAGTATTTT.

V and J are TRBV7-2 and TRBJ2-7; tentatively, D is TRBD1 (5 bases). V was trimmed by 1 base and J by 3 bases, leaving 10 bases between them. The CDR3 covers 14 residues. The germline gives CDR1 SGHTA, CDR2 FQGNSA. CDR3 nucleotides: TGTGCCAGCAGCTTAGGACCCCAGGGCTACGAGCAGTACTTC. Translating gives CASSLGPQGYEQYF. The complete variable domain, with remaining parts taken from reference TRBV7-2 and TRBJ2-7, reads GAGVSQSPSNKVTEKGKDVELRCDPISGHTALYWYRQSLGQGLEFLIYFQGNSAPDKSGLPSDRFSAERTGGSVSTLTIQRTQQEDSAVYLCASSLGPQGYEQYFGPGTRLTVT.

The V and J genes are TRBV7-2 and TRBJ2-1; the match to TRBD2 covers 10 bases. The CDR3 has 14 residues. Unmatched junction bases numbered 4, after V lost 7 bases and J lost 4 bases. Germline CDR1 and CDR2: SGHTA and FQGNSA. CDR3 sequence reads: CASNEAGGYNEQFF. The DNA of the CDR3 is TGTGCCAGCAATGAAGCGGGAGGGTACAATGAGCAGTTCTTC.

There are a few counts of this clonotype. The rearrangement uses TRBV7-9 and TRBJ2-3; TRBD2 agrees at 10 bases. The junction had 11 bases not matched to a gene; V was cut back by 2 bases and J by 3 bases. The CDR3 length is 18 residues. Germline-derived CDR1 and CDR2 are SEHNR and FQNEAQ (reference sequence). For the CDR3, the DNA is TGTGCCAGCAGCTTATCTAGCGGGAGCTTCCTGAAGACAGATACGCAGTATTTT. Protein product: CASSLSSGSFLKTDTQYF. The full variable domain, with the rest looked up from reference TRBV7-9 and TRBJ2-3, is DTGVSQNPRHKITKRGQNVTFRCDPISEHNRLYWYRQTLGQGPEFLTYFQNEAQLEKSRLLSDRFSAERPKGSFSTLEIQRTEQGDSAMYLCASSLSSGSFLKTDTQYFGPGTRLTVL.

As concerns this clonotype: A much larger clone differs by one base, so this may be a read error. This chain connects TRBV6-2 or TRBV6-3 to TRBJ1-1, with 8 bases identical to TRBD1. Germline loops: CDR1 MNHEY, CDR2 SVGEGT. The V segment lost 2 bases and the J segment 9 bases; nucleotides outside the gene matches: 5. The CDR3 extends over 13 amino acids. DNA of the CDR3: TGTGCCAGCAGTTACAGGACAGGGTCTAAAGCTTTCTTT. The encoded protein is CASSYRTGSKAFF.

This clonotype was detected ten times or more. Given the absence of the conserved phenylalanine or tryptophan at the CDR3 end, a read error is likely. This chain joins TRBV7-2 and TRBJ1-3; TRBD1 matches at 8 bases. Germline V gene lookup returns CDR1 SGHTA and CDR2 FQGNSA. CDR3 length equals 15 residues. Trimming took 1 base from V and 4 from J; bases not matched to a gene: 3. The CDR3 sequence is CASSLGAGGGNTIYS. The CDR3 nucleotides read TGTGCCAGCAGCTTAGGGGCAGGGGGCGGAAACACCATATATTCT.

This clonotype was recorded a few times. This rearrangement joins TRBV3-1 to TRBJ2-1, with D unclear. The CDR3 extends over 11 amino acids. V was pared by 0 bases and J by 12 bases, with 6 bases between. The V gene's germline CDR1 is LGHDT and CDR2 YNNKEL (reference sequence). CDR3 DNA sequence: TGTGCCAGCAGCCAAGAGGCGACGCAGTTCTTC. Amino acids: CASSQEATQFF.

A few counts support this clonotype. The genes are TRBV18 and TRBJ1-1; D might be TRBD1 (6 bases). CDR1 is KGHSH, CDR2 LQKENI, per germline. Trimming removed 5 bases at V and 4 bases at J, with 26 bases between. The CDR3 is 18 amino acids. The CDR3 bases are TGTGCCAGCTCAACCGGGACCCACTTATTTAAAGGGGGCACTGAAGCTTTCTTT. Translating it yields CASSTGTHLFKGGTEAFF. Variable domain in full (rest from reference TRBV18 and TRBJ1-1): NAGVMQNPRHLVRRRGQEARLRCSPMKGHSHVYWYRQLPEEGLKFMVYLQKENIIDESGMPKERFSAEFPKEGPSILRIQQVVRGDSAAYFCASSTGTHLFKGGTEAFFGQGTRLTVV.

The CDR3, as DNA: TGTGCCAGCAGGGTAGAGGCGGGAAGATACTACGAGCAGTACTTC. Residues: CASRVEAGRYYEQYF. The V call is TRBV2, the J call TRBJ2-7; D possibly corresponds to TRBD2 (6 bases). V was cut by 6 bases and J by 3 bases, with 18 bases left in between. Germline values: CDR1 SNHLY, CDR2 FYNNEI. The CDR3 has 15 amino acids.

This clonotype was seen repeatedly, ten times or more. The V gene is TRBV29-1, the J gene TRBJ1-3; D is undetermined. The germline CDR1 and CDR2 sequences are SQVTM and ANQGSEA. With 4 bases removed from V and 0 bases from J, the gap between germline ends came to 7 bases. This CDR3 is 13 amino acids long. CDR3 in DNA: TGCAGCGTTGCGTTCAGCTCTGGAAACACCATATATTTT. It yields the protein CSVAFSSGNTIYF.

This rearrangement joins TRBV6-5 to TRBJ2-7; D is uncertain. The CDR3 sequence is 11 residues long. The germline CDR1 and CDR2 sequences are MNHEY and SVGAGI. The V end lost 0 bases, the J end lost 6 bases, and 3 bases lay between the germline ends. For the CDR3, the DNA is TGTGCCAGCAGTTACTCAGCCGAGCAGTACTTC. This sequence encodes CASSYSAEQYF.

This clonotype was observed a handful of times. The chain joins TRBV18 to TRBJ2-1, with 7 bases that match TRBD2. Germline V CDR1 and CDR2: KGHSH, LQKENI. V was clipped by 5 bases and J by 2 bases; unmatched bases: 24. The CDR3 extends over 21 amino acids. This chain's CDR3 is CASSGRRAGTTPPEAYNEQFF. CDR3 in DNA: TGTGCCAGCTCAGGAAGACGCGCCGGGACTACCCCCCCTGAGGCCTACAATGAGCAGTTCTTC.

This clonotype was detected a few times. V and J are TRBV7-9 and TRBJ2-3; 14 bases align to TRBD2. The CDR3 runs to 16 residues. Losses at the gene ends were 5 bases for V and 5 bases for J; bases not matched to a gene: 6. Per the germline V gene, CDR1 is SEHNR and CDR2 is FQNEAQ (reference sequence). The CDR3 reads CASSEGLAGVVDTQYF. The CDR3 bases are TGTGCCAGCAGCGAGGGACTAGCGGGAGTCGTAGATACGCAGTATTTT.

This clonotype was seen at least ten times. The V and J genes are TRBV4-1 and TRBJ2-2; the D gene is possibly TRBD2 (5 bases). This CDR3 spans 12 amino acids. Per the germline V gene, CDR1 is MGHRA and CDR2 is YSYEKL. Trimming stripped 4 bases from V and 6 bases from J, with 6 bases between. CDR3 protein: CASSRGPGELFF. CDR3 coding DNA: TGCGCCAGCAGCCGAGGGCCCGGGGAGCTGTTTTTT.

The CDR3 coding sequence is TGTGCCAGCAGTTACTCTCTACAGGGGGCCCTCAATGAGCAGTTCTTC. It encodes CASSYSLQGALNEQFF. The genes are TRBV6-5 and TRBJ2-1; 9 bases fit TRBD1. Germline loops: CDR1 MNHEY, CDR2 SVGAGI. This CDR3 region has 16 residues. With 0 bases clipped from V and 6 bases from J, the junction kept 6 bases outside the gene matches.

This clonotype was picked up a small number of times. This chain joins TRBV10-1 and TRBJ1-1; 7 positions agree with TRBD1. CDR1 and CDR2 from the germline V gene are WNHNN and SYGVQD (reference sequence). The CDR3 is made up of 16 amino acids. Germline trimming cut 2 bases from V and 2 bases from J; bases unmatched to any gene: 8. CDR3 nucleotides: TGCGCCAGCAGTGAGGGGACCCGGGACAGCAACACTGAAGCTTTCTTT. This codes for CASSEGTRDSNTEAFF.

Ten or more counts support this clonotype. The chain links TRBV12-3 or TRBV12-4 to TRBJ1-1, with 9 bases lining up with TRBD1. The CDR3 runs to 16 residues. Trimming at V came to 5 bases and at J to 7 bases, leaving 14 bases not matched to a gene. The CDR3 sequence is CASSPEIWTGVGEAFF. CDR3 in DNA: TGTGCCAGCAGTCCCGAAATCTGGACAGGGGTTGGTGAAGCTTTCTTT.